One T cell receptor beta chain is described in this entry. The sample originates from a study of T and B cells in COVID-19 patients. BIOMED2 TRB-A/B primer pools were used in multiplex TRB PCR. From the multiplex PCR reads, TCRdb called clonotypes with MiXCR, one entry per CDR3 protein. This sample has fewer than 14,000 distinct CDR3 sequences, with around 30% found just once. Trimming removed 5 bases from V and 4 bases from J; junction bases left unmatched: 5. Germline-derived CDR1 and CDR2 are SEHNR and FQNEAQ (reference sequence). This CDR3 is 14 amino acids long. Blood genomic DNA input for TRB amplification was about 240-550 ng.

The TCR comes from a human donor with active COVID-19. Sequencing was done on a sample of blood. The genes are TRBV7-9 and TRBJ1-2, with 9 bases identical to TRBD1. The CDR3, as DNA: TGTGCCAGCAGCCGGGACAGGGTCAGCTATGGCTACACCTTC. Its protein is CASSRDRVSYGYTF.